This note documents a single TCR beta chain sequence. Antigen specificity is unknown. The data originate from a study of cytomegalovirus exposure and HLA in healthy donors. The CDR3 covers 15 residues. Germline values: CDR1 SEHNR, CDR2 FQNEAQ (reference sequence). Trimming cost V 4 bases and J 3 bases, with 13 bases left between them. Study results and limitations: The authors later found HLA-associated TCR beta chains more clonally expanded than equally common others. The study put under 200 TCR beta chains on its list as cytomegalovirus-associated.

Vbeta (60) and Jbeta (13) primers were used in the PCR. TCRdb's copy holds only in-frame clones and misses some; the assay was immunoSEQ multiplex PCR. The sample comprises around 210,000 clones, over 75% of which are singletons, and roughly 3% rests with the top ten. This clonotype was obtained from a woman between 25 and 40 years old in good health and CMV-seronegative. The sample was PBMCs. The chain couples TRBV7-9 to TRBJ1-5; D perhaps matches TRBD1 (5 bases). The CDR3 coding sequence is TGTGCCAGCAGCTCTTGGGAGGGGATCAATCAGCCCCAGCATTTT. Translated: CASSSWEGINQPQHF.